This TCR beta chain is drawn from a study of identical twins. The study, taken as a whole, reports: The degree of excess twin sharing was weaker in beta out-of-frame sequences. Partial confounding of zero-insertion analyses by invariant MAIT and iNKT cells was possible.

A universal primer site came from template switching; cDNA carried unique molecular identifiers. TCRdb ran MiXCR on the 5' RACE reads and lists one entry per CDR3 protein. The sample shows 230,000 or so distinct CDR3 sequences, around 8% of them seen only once. This clonotype was found many times. Its antigen remains unknown. The same sample was also studied in work on yellow fever vaccine responses in identical twins.

This receptor was taken from a woman between 18 and 29 years old in good health. The sequenced material came from CD8+ T cells sorted from blood.

The CDR3 here is CATSSSHPASSYEQYF. DNA of the CDR3: TGTGCCACCAGCTCCTCGCACCCAGCGAGCTCCTACGAGCAGTACTTC. The chain carries TRBV15 and TRBJ2-7; no clear D. The V and J ends lost 5 bases and 0 bases respectively, with 17 bases between them. CDR3 length: 16 amino acids. Germline-derived CDR1 and CDR2 are LNHNV and YYDKDF (reference sequence).